These 2 T cell receptor beta chains were all obtained from the same sample, sequenced in a study of blood T cell repertoires in COVID-19. Repertoires were generated with immunoSEQ multiplex PCR, while TCRdb's copy carries only in-frame clones and drops some. The data hold tens of thousands of clones, with 82% observed a single time. The sample consisted of peripheral blood. The receptors come from a woman of 80 years or more with acute or convalescent COVID-19.

The rearrangement joins TRBV28 to TRBJ2-1, with TRBD2 matching 8 bases. The CDR3 is made up of 15 amino acids. Germline CDR1 is MDHEN and CDR2 is SYDVKM. V was pared by 2 bases and J by 9 bases, with 9 bases of the junction left unmatched. CDR3 protein: CASSLAGGGASEQFF. CDR3 coding DNA: TGTGCCAGCAGTTTAGCGGGGGGAGGAGCCAGTGAGCAGTTCTTC.

The chain uses TRBV29-1 and TRBJ2-7; 7 bases align to TRBD1. Trimming took 5 bases from V and 3 from J; bases not matched to a gene: 7. This CDR3 spans 13 amino acids. In germline, CDR1 is SQVTM, CDR2 ANQGSEA. This CDR3 is CSVLRQGGYEQYF. The CDR3 bases are TGCAGCGTTCTCAGACAGGGTGGCTACGAGCAGTACTTC.